One TCR beta chain is described in this entry. This receptor's antigen is unknown. Within one base of it there is no much larger clone, and no base qualities were kept. This entry belongs to a study of cytomegalovirus exposure and HLA in healthy donors (dated by TCRdb to between 2016 and 2019). Broadly, across the study: An earlier analysis of 587 of the donors reported around 280 Gb of sequence data and around 110 million unique TCR beta sequences obtained from some 170 million T cells. An earlier analysis of 587 of the donors used high-throughput TCR beta sequencing to judge whether each TCR beta V gene segment behaved as functional or pseudogenic. Among roughly 400 genotyped donors of the cohort, an average of approximately 240,000 unique TCR beta nucleotide sequences were sequenced per donor, about a sixth of them non-productive. Typing coverage differed by locus: A, B, C, DRB1 and DQB1 were typed in roughly 620-630 donors, DQA1 in 500 to 550, DPA1 in over 600, and DPB1 in around 490. Roughly 5 DR-DQ haplotypes were treated as single units for association and clustering because of strong linkage in the cohort. Along with the roughly 610-subject first cohort, a separate validation cohort of some 130 different subjects was used. Of the approximately 370 genotyped donors, 81% were placed in the genetic ancestry cluster associated with self-reported Caucasian donors. The later analysis used no new phenotypic data to find candidate immune exposures, relying instead on TCR beta sequences and their occurrence across donors. Every discovery cohort repertoire had been produced on one sequencing platform. An early release covering 550 to 650 HLA-typed donors comprised roughly 300 gigabases of sequencing data and 85 million or so unique TCR sequences. Class I and class II HLA loci were covered by the typing at four-digit resolution. Using immunosequencing, the study profiled T cell repertoires from 640 or so subjects and related those repertoires to cytomegalovirus serostatus. High-throughput TCR immunosequencing, statistical association of individual TCRs with disease status, and machine learning were combined to predict cytomegalovirus infection status. The study was designed to test whether signatures of past pathogen exposure could be identified by cataloging public T cell receptors. In a later analysis, previously published TCR beta repertoires from 550 to 750 donors were re-analyzed and high-resolution HLA genotyping was added so that TCR occurrence patterns could be studied. Donor age, sex, ethnicity and CMV serostatus were collected together with the repertoire data. Genome-wide SNP genotypes for about 65% of the roughly 670 donors were used in a later genetic analysis, which treated that subset as a discovery cohort. Results and caveats for the whole study, not just this receptor: The authors suggested that the approach could potentially be generalized to other disease states and immunological phenotypes. In a later analysis, HLA-associated TCR beta chains showed more clonal expansion and lower generation probabilities than non-associated chains that were equally common. Presence/absence analyses assumed roughly uniform sequencing depth across donors, an assumption that may not hold. A total of roughly 160 TCR beta chains were listed by the study as associated with cytomegalovirus. Several of the top co-occurrence clusters appeared to be linked to parvovirus B19, influenza, CMV and Epstein-Barr virus, according to a later analysis. Because HLA typing was unavailable for some donors at each locus, only the typed subset was used in association tests. An association between a missense DCLRE1C variant and V-gene and J-gene trimming of TCR beta chains was found in a later genetic analysis and replicated in an independent cohort. When HLA alleles, especially DR and DQ, strongly co-occurred, TCR associations were difficult to assign to individual alleles. Linkage disequilibrium might explain the correlated functional status among segregating V segments, but an unknown experimental factor could not be excluded. In a later genetic analysis, fewer N-insertions in productive TCRs were reported among donors in an Asian-associated ancestry cluster than the approximately 670-donor mean. The classifier was reported to diagnose cytomegalovirus status with high specificity and sensitivity in both the original and validation cohorts. In a later analysis, some 18,000 TCR beta sequences were associated with specific HLA alleles at a false discovery rate of 0.05. In a later analysis, most CMV-associated TCR beta chains were found to appear HLA-restricted, with HLA associations seemingly driven largely by CMV exposure. Three of the identified cytomegalovirus-associated TCR beta chains were confirmed in vitro to be specific for cytomegalovirus antigens. An earlier analysis of 450 to 750 of the donors showed that most TCR beta V segments appeared in productive rearrangements either about 87% or about 30% of the time, which broadly matched IMGT annotations. Immune exposure information for the cohort was limited to CMV serostatus. A group of highly shared sequence variants was considered likely to be a technical artifact of the sequencing pipeline. This cohort had only TCR beta chains sequenced, and the lack of alpha or paired-chain data limited which features could be detected. The 87-base-pair reads could not distinguish some IMGT-functional V segments, including TRBV6-2 and TRBV6-3, so those segments were excluded. In a later analysis, the rate of TCR association differed among HLA loci, with DRB1 alleles having the most associated TCRs and HLA-C alleles having the fewest. The earlier analysis of approximately 590 of the donors excluded roughly 17 rarely observed V segments, including chromosome 9 orphons, because counts were too low. A further reported finding was that TCR beta sequences accurately predicted the HLA-A and HLA-B alleles for most subjects in the first cohort. While some public TCRs were present in many individuals, most TCR sequences turned up only very rarely across donors.

The cohort consisted of 600 to 750 healthy bone marrow donors. At the time of sampling, all cohort members were nominally healthy, though unrecorded immune exposures were likely present. The donor tested CMV seropositive and was one of the 289 seropositive cohort members. Each donor provided a peripheral blood sample, and peripheral blood mononuclear cells were used for TCR beta sequencing. Genomic DNA was extracted from the blood cell samples with the Qiagen DNeasy Blood Extraction Kit. Library prep was done by the immunoSEQ multiplex PCR assay. A mixture of 60 forward primers for TCR Vbeta segments and 13 reverse primers for TCR Jbeta segments was used in the multiplex PCR. A multiplex PCR assay on genomic DNA amplified the CDR3 region of rearranged TCR beta genes. The Illumina HiSeq System was used to sequence the amplified TCR beta libraries as 87-base-pair reads. The original methods were these. Across the 670 or so repertoires, a later analysis counted approximately 75 million unique TCR beta chains, 8.5 million to 12 million of which were shared by at least two donors. Raw reads were error-corrected and collapsed into unique sequences by a nearest-neighbor algorithm in which closely related sequences were merged to remove PCR and sequencing errors. V, D and J gene segments were assigned by aligning CDR3 sequences to IMGT reference sequences. For a sequence to be retained, a match of at least six nucleotides was required to both a V gene segment and a J gene segment. Rearrangements were classified as productive when the CDR3 lacked stop codons and remained in frame with V and J, and all other rearrangements were classified as non-productive. CDR3 was defined according to IMGT convention as the region running from the second conserved V-encoded cysteine to the conserved J-encoded phenylalanine. In an earlier analysis of around 540 of the donors, sequences lacking an unambiguous match to a single V gene segment were excluded. In an earlier analysis of approximately 610 of the donors, V segments were called functional above 56.7% productive rearrangements and were called segregating when the between-donor standard deviation exceeded 5%. A statistical classification framework was built to diagnose cytomegalovirus status from the catalog of TCR beta chain sequences. In a later analysis, TCR nucleotide sequences were compared against IMGT/GENE-DB human TR gene sequences so that V and J genes could be assigned. A later analysis assigned CDR3 sequences and most-parsimonious VDJ recombination scenarios with the TCRdist pipeline. In a later analysis, each TCR beta chain was defined by its CDR3 amino acid sequence together with its V-gene family, and reads without a unique V-gene family were excluded. A later analysis removed roughly 590 highly shared, low-generation-probability nucleotide sequences to deal with suspected cross-contamination and a sequencing artifact. A later analysis calculated a clonal expansion index for each public chain from normalized within-repertoire ranks of inferred template counts. Generation probabilities in a later analysis came from a VDJ recombination model fitted to out-of-frame rearrangements, and those results were checked against IGoR. Hypergeometric tests were used in a later analysis to score TCR-TCR, TCR-HLA and TCR-CMV co-occurrence, with a repertoire-size bias correction applied to the TCR pairs. A later analysis estimated false discovery rates by permuting HLA or CMV assignments 20 times. A later analysis grouped co-occurring TCRs with DBSCAN, adding TCRdist sequence similarity when clustering within HLA-allele-positive subsets. Repertoires with fewer than 30,000 or more than 120,000 public chains, plus five repertoires with anomalous nucleotide sharing, were excluded from co-occurrence clustering. TCRdb took over this immuneACCESS table, retaining in-frame rearrangements with V and J assigned. Such tables are incomplete; in checked studies, under half of the missing clones stem from an unresolved V gene, and the remainder is unexplained. For V, J and clone size, that table is used; D and trimming come from the DNA. The sample table records more than 95,000 clones; approximately 80% of these occur just once. Together, the top ten hold about 5.4% of the sample.

Counted from cysteine to phenylalanine, this CDR3 has 15 amino acids. Here the CDR3 DNA is all that survives: 45 bases in frame from base 1. CDR1 and CDR2, looked up from the germline V gene, are SGHDT and YYEEEE. The trim is 4 bases for V and 1 base for J, with a gap of 14 bases between the germline ends. The sequenced sample was PBMCs. The V and J genes are TRBV5-6 and TRBJ1-1; tentative D gene TRBD1, with 5 bases matching. The receptor was derived from a woman younger than 30 in good health and CMV-seropositive. In nucleotides, the sequence is TGTGCCAGCAGCCCGGAGGGGCAATGGAACACTGAAGCTTTCTTT. This is translated as CASSPEGQWNTEAFF.